The 20 T cell receptor beta chains below all came from one sample that was sequenced in a study of OX40 agonist ivuxolimab in advanced cancers. Assay: immunoSEQ multiplex PCR; the TCRdb copy retains only in-frame clones and omits some. The sample shows roughly 60,000 clones, more than 75% of them seen only once. Sequences were derived from CD4+ or CD8+ T cells sorted from blood, sampled in a trial of the OX40 agonist ivuxolimab. All receptors derive from an adult with an advanced solid tumor such as melanoma, head and neck, liver or kidney cancer.

There are a few counts of this clone. The chain joins TRBV7-2 to TRBJ1-6; D is unresolved. Germline V gives CDR1 SGHTA, CDR2 FQGNSA. The CDR3 totals 16 residues. V lost 5 bases, J lost 3 bases, and 14 bases lay in between. Here the CDR3 reads CASSAPHGSYNSPLHF. CDR3 DNA: TGTGCCAGCAGCGCACCCCACGGGAGCTATAATTCACCCCTCCACTTT.

The chain couples TRBV4-1 to TRBJ1-2; the D is unclear. V shed 0 bases and J shed 0 bases, with 20 bases lying between them. The germline V gene encodes CDR1 MGHRA and CDR2 YSYEKL. This CDR3 contains 19 residues. CDR3 in DNA: TGCGCCAGCAGCCAAGAGGCTGTCTTGGGGTTAAAAGCTAACTATGGCTACACCTTC. It codes for CASSQEAVLGLKANYGYTF.

V usage is TRBV30 and J usage is TRBJ1-1; TRBD1 agrees at 8 bases. The germline gives CDR1 GTSNPN, CDR2 SVGIG (reference sequence). The CDR3 contains 15 residues. Germline trimming cut 2 bases from V and 1 base from J; bases unmatched to any gene: 6. CDR3 bases: TGTGCCTGGAGTCCACTGGGACAGGCGAACACTGAAGCTTTCTTT. Translating it yields CAWSPLGQANTEAFF.

By its share, this clone is medium-sized. The rearrangement links TRBV5-1 to TRBJ1-2; possible D gene TRBD1, 6 bases. This CDR3 has 14 amino acids. V lost 2 bases, J lost 8 bases, and 16 bases lay in between. Germline lookup yields CDR1 SGHRS and CDR2 YFSETQ. CDR3 DNA sequence: TGCGCCAGCAGCTTACAGGGACTAAATACAGGCTACACCTTC. Its translation is CASSLQGLNTGYTF.

This clone was picked up one time. The V gene is TRBV7-9, the J gene TRBJ2-5, with D hard to call. Germline CDR1 SEHNR, CDR2 FQNEAQ (reference sequence). The CDR3 totals 12 residues. The ends were cut back, 2 bases at V and 14 bases at J, with 15 bases in the middle. CDR3 DNA sequence: TGTGCCAGCAGCTTAAATTCCGGCCCCAACTACTTC. It specifies CASSLNSGPNYF.

The V call is TRBV5-6, the J call TRBJ2-2; 13 bases fit TRBD2. Trimming removed 3 bases from V and 5 bases from J; junction bases left unmatched: 7. CDR3 size: 17 residues. Germline loops: CDR1 SGHDT, CDR2 YYEEEE. CDR3 sequence: CASSSTLGLAGTGELFF. CDR3 bases: TGTGCCAGCAGCTCGACTTTGGGACTAGCGGGAACCGGGGAGCTGTTTTTT.

J is TRBJ1-1 and V is TRBV29-1; D is ambiguous. V lost 7 bases, J lost 4 bases, and 13 bases lay in between. CDR1 and CDR2 from the germline V gene are SQVTM and ANQGSEA. The CDR3 extends over 12 amino acids. CDR3 coding DNA: TGCAGCGCCCCGTTGGGTGCCACTGAAGCTTTCTTT. It codes for CSAPLGATEAFF. Full variable domain (remainder filled in from reference TRBV29-1 and TRBJ1-1): SAVISQKPSRDICQRGTSLTIQCQVDSQVTMMFWYRQQPGQSLTLIATANQGSEATYESGFVIDKFPISRPNLTFSTLTVSNMSPEDSSIYLCSAPLGATEAFFGQGTRLTVV.

The gene calls are TRBV5-1 and TRBJ2-3, with D tentatively TRBD1 (6 bases). CDR1 and CDR2 (germline): SGHRS, YFSETQ. Trimming stripped 6 bases from V and 0 bases from J, with 11 bases between. This CDR3 region has 14 residues. The CDR3 DNA follows: TGCGCCAGCAAATCGAGGGGGAGCACAGATACGCAGTATTTT. Translated: CASKSRGSTDTQYF.

The chain couples TRBV7-3 to TRBJ2-3, with no clear D. CDR1 and CDR2 from the germline V gene are SGHTA and FQGTGA. V was cut by 5 bases and J by 4 bases, with 7 bases left in between. This CDR3 contains 12 residues. The CDR3 DNA is TGTGCCAGCAGCCTACCGGCAGATACGCAGTATTTT. Protein product: CASSLPADTQYF.

The genes are TRBV5-4 and TRBJ1-5, with D uncertain. This CDR3 has 12 residues. Germline V gene sequence: CDR1 SGHNT, CDR2 YYREEE (reference sequence). The germline V and J ends were trimmed by 0 bases and 6 bases, with 4 bases remaining between them. In DNA form, the CDR3 reads TGTGCCAGCAGCTTGGACAGTCAGCCCCAGCATTTT. This encodes CASSLDSQPQHF.

This clone was counted a single time. The CDR3 sequence is CASSLEFSGGRIEQFF. The CDR3 DNA reads TGTGCCAGCAGCTTAGAATTCAGCGGGGGGCGTATTGAGCAGTTCTTC. The V gene is TRBV11-3, the J gene TRBJ2-1, with 9 bases identical to TRBD2. The CDR3 is 16 residues long. The V and J ends lost 0 bases and 9 bases, in that order; junction bases with no gene match: 9. Looked up from germline, CDR1 is SGHNT and CDR2 is YENEEA.

The chain links TRBV10-3 to TRBJ1-2, with 8 bases aligning to TRBD1. Trimming at V came to 8 bases and at J to 3 bases, leaving 5 bases not matched to a gene. The CDR3 length is 13 residues. Germline V gene sequence: CDR1 ENHRY, CDR2 SYGVKD. CDR3 region: CAIAGQGDYGYTF. CDR3 sequence (DNA): TGTGCCATCGCAGGACAGGGCGACTATGGCTACACCTTC.

V and J are TRBV7-2 and TRBJ2-5, with D unresolved. The CDR3 has 15 amino acids. V was clipped by 5 bases and J by 5 bases, with 18 bases between them. Germline lookup yields CDR1 SGHTA and CDR2 FQGNSA. The CDR3 loop is CASSPGLTYPETQYF. CDR3 coding DNA: TGTGCCAGCAGCCCCGGGCTAACCTACCCCGAGACCCAGTACTTC.

The chain combines TRBV7-3 with TRBJ2-1; 11 bases agree with TRBD2. This CDR3 spans 19 amino acids. Germline CDR1 and CDR2: SGHTA and FQGTGA. Trimming removed 5 bases from V and 4 bases from J; junction bases left unmatched: 16. The CDR3 DNA reads as TGTGCCAGCAGCCCTCAGCCGTTGCCCGGGACTAGCGGATACAATGAGCAGTTCTTC. It translates to CASSPQPLPGTSGYNEQFF.

The chain links TRBV30 to TRBJ1-1; D is undetermined. Trimming shortened V by 2 bases and J by 3 bases, and 10 bases separated the two germline ends. Germline values: CDR1 GTSNPN, CDR2 SVGIG (reference sequence). CDR3 size: 13 residues. CDR3 sequence reads: CAWSRTADTEAFF. The CDR3 bases are TGTGCCTGGAGTAGGACGGCGGACACTGAAGCTTTCTTT.

V usage is TRBV10-1 and J usage is TRBJ2-7, with TRBD1 as a possible D gene (6 bases). Looked up from germline, CDR1 is WNHNN and CDR2 is SYGVQD (reference sequence). This CDR3 has 16 amino acids. V was shortened by 1 base and J by 3 bases, with 16 bases between the two germline ends. The CDR3 here is CASSEWKGTSNYEQYF. CDR3 DNA sequence: TGCGCCAGCAGTGAGTGGAAAGGGACAAGCAACTACGAGCAGTACTTC.

This clone turned up a few times. V gene TRBV28 combines with J gene TRBJ2-7, with TRBD1 as a possible D gene (6 bases). The CDR3 is 16 residues long. Trimming pared 6 bases from V and 2 bases from J, leaving 20 bases between. Germline CDR1 MDHEN, CDR2 SYDVKM. The CDR3 DNA reads as TGTGCCAGCAGCCATCCCCTTGGGGACATTACCTACGAGCAGTACTTC. As protein: CASSHPLGDITYEQYF.

This clone was counted a few times. CDR3 nucleotides: TGTGCCAGCAGCTTACTTGCAACTAATGAAAAACTGTTTTTT. This codes for CASSLLATNEKLFF. This chain connects TRBV7-9 to TRBJ1-4; D call uncertain. The CDR3 spans 14 residues. V gave up 2 bases and J gave up 0 bases, with 4 bases separating them. Germline CDR1 and CDR2: SEHNR and FQNEAQ (reference sequence). Looking up the rest from reference TRBV7-9 and TRBJ1-4 gives the full variable domain: DTGVSQNPRHKITKRGQNVTFRCDPISEHNRLYWYRQTLGQGPEFLTYFQNEAQLEKSRLLSDRFSAERPKGSFSTLEIQRTEQGDSAMYLCASSLLATNEKLFFGSGTQLSVL.

V gene TRBV6-1 combines with J gene TRBJ2-2, with D possibly being TRBD2 (5 bases). V lost 0 bases and J lost 3, with 14 bases in between. Germline CDR1 is MNHNS and CDR2 is SASEGT. This CDR3 contains 17 residues. As DNA, the CDR3 is TGTGCCAGCAGTGAAGCAGGGAGACGGCTCCACACCGGGGAGCTGTTTTTT. Translation gives CASSEAGRRLHTGELFF.

The chain has TRBV5-1 and TRBJ1-5; D is possibly TRBD1 (5 bases). The CDR3 is made up of 16 amino acids. Deletions cut 0 bases from V and 4 bases from J, with 14 bases between. The germline V gene encodes CDR1 SGHRS and CDR2 YFSETQ. The CDR3 nucleotides read TGCGCCAGCAGCTTGGATAGCGGGGAGGGGAATCAGCCCCAGCATTTT. Residues: CASSLDSGEGNQPQHF.